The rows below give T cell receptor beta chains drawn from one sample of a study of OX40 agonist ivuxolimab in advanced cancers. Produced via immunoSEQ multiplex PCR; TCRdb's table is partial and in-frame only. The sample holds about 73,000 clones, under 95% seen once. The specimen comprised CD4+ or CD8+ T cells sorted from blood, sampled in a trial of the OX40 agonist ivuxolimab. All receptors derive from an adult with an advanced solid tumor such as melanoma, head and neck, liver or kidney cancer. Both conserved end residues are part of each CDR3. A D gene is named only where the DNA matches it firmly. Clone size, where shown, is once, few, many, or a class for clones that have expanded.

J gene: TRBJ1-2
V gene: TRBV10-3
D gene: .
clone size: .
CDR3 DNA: TGTGCCATCAGTGGAGGAGGGGTTAACTATGGCTACACCTTC
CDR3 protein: CAISGGGVNYGYTF

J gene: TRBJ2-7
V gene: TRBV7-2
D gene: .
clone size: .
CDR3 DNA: TGTGCCAGCAGCCGACTAGGGGGAATAGACGAGCAGTACTTC
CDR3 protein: CASSRLGGIDEQYF

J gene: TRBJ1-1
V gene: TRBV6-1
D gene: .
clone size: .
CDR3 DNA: TGTGCCAGCAGTCTACTTTCTACAGGGAACACTGAAGCTTTCTTT
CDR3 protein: CASSLLSTGNTEAFF

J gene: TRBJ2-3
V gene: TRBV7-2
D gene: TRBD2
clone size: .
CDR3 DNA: TGTGCCAGCAGCCCCGTGACTAGCGGTGCTAGCACAGATACGCAGTATTTT
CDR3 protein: CASSPVTSGASTDTQYF

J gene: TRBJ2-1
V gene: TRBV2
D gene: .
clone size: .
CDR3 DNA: TGTGCCAGCAGTGAACCTTTTGACGCTGCCTCCTACAATGAGCAGTTCTTC
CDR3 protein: CASSEPFDAASYNEQFF

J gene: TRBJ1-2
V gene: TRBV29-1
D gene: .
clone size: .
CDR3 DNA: TGCAGCGTAAACACAGGGTTCTATGGCTACACCTTC
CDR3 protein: CSVNTGFYGYTF

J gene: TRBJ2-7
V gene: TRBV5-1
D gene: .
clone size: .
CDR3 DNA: TGCGCCAGCAGCCCAGGTGCAGATAGTTTCTACGAGCAGTACTTC
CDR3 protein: CASSPGADSFYEQYF

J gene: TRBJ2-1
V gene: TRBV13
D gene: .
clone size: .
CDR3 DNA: TGTGCCAGCAGCTCCCCCAGTCTACGTTACAATGAGCAGTTCTTC
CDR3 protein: CASSSPSLRYNEQFF

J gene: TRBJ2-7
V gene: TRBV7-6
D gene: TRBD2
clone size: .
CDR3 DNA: TGTGCCAGCAGCTTGGGCCCTAGTGGAACGGGGGGGCCCCGCGAGCAGTACTTC
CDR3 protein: CASSLGPSGTGGPREQYF

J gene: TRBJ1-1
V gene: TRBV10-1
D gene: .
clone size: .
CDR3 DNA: TGCGCCAGCAGGAGACCGTCTGAAGCTTTCTTT
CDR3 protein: CASRRPSEAFF

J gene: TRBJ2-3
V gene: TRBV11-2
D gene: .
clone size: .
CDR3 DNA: TGTGCCAGCAGACGAATCACAGATACGCAGTATTTT
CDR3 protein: CASRRITDTQYF

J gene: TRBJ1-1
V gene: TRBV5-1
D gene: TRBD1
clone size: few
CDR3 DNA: TGCGCCAGCAGCGTCTGGACAGGGGGGAACACTGAAGCTTTCTTT
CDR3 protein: CASSVWTGGNTEAFF

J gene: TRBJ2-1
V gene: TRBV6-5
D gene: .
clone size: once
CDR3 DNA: TGTGCCAGCAGTCCTCTAACCTACAATGAGCAGTTCTTC
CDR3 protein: CASSPLTYNEQFF

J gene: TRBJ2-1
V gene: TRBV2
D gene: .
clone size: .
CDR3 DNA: TGTGCCAGCAGTGAGATCCGTACAGGGTCGAATGAGCAGTTCTTC
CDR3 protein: CASSEIRTGSNEQFF

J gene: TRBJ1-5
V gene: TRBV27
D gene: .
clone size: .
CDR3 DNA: TGTGCCAGCAGTTTAGGAGGCTTAAGCAATCAGCCCCAGCATTTT
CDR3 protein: CASSLGGLSNQPQHF

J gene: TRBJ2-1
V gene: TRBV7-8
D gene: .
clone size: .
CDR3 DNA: TGTGCCAGCAGCTTAGAAGCAGACTACAATGAGCAGTTCTTC
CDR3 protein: CASSLEADYNEQFF

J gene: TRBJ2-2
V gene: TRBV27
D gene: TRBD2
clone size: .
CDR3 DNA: TGTGCCAGCAGTTTAGCGACTAGCACCTTGAACACCGGGGAGCTGTTTTTT
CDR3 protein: CASSLATSTLNTGELFF

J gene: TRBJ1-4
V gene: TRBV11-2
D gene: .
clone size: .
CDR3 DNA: TGTGCCAGCAGCTGGACAGCCGCAACTAATGAAAAACTGTTTTTT
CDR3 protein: CASSWTAATNEKLFF

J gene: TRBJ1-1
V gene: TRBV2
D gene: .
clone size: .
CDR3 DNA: TGTGCCAGCAGTGAGCCAGGGAACACTGAAGCTTTCTTT
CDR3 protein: CASSEPGNTEAFF

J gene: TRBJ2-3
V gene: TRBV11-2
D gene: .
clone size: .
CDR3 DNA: TGTGCCAGCAGCTTAGAGCGGGTCCCTAGCACAGATACGCAGTATTTT
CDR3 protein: CASSLERVPSTDTQYF

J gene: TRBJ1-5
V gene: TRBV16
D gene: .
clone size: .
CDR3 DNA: TGTGCCAGCAGCCAATGGGCAGGGGTAAGCCCCGATAGCAATCAGCCCCAGCATTTT
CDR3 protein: CASSQWAGVSPDSNQPQHF

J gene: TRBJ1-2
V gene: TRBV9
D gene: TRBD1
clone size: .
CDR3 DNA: TGTGCCAGCAGCGAGGGGACAGGGTTTAATGGCTACACCTTC
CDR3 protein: CASSEGTGFNGYTF

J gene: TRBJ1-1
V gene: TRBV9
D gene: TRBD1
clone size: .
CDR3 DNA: TGTGCCAGCAGCGCCGGGACAGGAGGGACTGAAGCTTTCTTT
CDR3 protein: CASSAGTGGTEAFF